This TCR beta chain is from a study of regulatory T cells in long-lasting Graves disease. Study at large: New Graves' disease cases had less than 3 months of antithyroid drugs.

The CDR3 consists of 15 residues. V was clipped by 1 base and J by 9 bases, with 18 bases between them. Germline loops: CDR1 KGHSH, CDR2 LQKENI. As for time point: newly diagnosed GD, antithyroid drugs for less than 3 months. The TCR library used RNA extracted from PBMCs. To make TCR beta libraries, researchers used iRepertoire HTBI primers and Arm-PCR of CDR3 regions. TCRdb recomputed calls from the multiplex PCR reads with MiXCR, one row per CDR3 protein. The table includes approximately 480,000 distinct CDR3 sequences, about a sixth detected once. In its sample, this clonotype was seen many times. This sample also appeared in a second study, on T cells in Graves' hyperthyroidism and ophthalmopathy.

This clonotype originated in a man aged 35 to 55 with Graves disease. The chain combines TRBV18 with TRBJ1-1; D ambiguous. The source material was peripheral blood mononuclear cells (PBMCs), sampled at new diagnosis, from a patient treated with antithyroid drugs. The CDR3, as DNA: TGTGCCAGCTCACCACAGGCAGGCTCGGAGGCGCAAGCTTTCTTT. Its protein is CASSPQAGSEAQAFF.